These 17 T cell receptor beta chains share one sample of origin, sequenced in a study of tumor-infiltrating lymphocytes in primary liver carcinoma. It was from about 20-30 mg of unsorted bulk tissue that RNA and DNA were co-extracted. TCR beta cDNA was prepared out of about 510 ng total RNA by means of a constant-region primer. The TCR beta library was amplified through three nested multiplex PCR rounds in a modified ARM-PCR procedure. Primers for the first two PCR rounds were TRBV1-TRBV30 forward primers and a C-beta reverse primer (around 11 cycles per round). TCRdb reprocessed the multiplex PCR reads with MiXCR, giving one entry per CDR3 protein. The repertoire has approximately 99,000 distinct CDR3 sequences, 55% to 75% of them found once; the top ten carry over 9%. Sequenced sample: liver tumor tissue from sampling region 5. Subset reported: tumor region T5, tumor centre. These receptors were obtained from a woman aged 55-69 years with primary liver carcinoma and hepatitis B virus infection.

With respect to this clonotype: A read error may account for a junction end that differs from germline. In DNA, the CDR3 is TGTGCCAGCAGTACTGAGGGGGCGGGAGCGAACTACGTGCAGTACTTC. Amino acid sequence: CASSTEGAGANYVQYF. V usage is TRBV6-2 or TRBV6-3 and J usage is TRBJ2-7, with D perhaps given as TRBD1 or TRBD2 (7 bases each). CDR1 is MNHEY, CDR2 SVGEGT, per germline. The CDR3 has 16 amino acids.

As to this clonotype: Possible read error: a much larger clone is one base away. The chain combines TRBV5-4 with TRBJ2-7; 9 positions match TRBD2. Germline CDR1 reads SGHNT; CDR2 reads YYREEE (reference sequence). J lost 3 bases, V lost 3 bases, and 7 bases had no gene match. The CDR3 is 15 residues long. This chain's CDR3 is CASSSGTSWSYEQYF. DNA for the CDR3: TGTGCCAGCAGCTCCGGGACTAGCTGGAGCTACGAGCAGTACTTC.

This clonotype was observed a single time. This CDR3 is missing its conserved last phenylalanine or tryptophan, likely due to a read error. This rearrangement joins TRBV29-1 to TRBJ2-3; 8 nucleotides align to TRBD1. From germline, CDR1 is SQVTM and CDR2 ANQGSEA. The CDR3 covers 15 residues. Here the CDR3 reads CSVEIRGRGTDTQYL. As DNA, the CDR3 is TGTAGCGTTGAAATCAGGGGGCGAGGCACAGATACGCAGTATCTT.

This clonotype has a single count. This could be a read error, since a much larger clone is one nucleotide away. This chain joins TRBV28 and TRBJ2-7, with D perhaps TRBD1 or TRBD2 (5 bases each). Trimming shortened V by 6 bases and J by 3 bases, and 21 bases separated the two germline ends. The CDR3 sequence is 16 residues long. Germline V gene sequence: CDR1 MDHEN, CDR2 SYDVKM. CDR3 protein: CASSPGFGDGIYEQYF. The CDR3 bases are TGTGCCAGCAGCCCTGGCTTTGGGGACGGCATCTACGAGCAGTACTTC.

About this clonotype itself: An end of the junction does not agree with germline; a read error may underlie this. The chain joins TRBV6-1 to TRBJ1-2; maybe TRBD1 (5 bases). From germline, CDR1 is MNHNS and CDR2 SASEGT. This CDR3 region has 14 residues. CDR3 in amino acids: CVSRDTGRPSGYTF. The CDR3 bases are TGTGTCAGCAGGGATACGGGTCGGCCATCGGGCTACACCTTC.

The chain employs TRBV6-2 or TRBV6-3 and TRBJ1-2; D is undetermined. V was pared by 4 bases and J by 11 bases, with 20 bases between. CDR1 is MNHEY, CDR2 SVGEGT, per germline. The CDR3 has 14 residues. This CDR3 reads CASSSGGQPTGYTF. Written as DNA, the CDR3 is TGTGCCAGCAGTTCTGGAGGCCAACCTACTGGGTACACCTTC.

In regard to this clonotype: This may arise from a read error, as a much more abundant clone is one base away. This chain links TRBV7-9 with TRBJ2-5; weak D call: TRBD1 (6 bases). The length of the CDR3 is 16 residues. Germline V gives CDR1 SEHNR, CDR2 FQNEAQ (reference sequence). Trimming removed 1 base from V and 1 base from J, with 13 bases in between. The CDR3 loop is CASSLGRTESQETQYF. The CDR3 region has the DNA TGTGCCAGCAGCTTAGGTCGGACAGAGTCCCAAGAGACCCAGTACTTC.

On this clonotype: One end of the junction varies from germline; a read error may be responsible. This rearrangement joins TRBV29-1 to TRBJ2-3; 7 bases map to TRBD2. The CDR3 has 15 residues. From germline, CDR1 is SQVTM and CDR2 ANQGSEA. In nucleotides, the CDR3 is TGCAGCGTTAAGGGAGGGGCGGGACCCACATATACGCACTATTTT. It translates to CSVKGGAGPTYTHYF.

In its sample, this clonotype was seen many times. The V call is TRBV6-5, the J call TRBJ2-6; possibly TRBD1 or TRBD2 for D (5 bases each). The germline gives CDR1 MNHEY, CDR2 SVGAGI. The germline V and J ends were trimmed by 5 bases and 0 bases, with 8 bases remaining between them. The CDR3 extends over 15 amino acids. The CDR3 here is CASSRDASGANVLTF. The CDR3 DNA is TGTGCCAGCAGTCGGGACGCCTCTGGGGCCAACGTCCTGACTTTC.

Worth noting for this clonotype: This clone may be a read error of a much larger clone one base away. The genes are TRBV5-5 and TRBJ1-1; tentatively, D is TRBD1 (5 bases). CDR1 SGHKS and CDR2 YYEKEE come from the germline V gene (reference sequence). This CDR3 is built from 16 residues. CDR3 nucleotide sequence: TGTGCCAGCAGCGGGATGATAGGGACTGCGAACACTGAAGTTTTCTTT. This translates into CASSGMIGTANTEVFF.

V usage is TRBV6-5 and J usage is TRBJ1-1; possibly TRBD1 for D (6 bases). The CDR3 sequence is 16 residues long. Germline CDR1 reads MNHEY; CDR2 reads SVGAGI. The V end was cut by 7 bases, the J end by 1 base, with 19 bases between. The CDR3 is CASTMRPGHSNTEAFF. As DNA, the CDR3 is TGTGCCAGCACTATGAGACCGGGACATTCGAACACTGAAGCTTTCTTT.

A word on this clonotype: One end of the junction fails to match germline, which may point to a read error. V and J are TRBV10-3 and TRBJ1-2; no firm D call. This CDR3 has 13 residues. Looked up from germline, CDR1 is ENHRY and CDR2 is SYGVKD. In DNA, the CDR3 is TGTGCCATGAGTGAGAAGGCCTCTACCCCTCCCACCTTC. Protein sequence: CAMSEKASTPPTF.

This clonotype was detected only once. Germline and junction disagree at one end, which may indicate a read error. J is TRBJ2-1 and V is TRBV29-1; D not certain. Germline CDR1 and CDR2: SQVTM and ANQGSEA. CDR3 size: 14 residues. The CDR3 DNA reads TGCTGCGTTTCCCGATCACACGAAAAATATGAGCAGTTCTTC. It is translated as CCVSRSHEKYEQFF.

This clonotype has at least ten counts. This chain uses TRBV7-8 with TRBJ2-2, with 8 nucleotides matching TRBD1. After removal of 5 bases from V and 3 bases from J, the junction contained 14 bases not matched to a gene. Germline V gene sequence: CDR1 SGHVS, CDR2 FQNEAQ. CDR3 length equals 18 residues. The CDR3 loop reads CASSTRTGLGADTGELFF. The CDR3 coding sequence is TGTGCCAGCAGCACCCGGACAGGGCTGGGGGCGGACACCGGGGAGCTGTTTTTT.

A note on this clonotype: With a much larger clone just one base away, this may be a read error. The CDR3 here is CASNWGVSNQPQHF. The CDR3 nucleotides are TGTGCCAGCAACTGGGGAGTGAGCAATCAGCCCCAGCATTTT. The rearrangement joins TRBV6-1 to TRBJ1-5, with D unresolved. The germline V gene has CDR1 MNHNS and CDR2 SASEGT. There are 14 residues in the CDR3. V lost 7 bases and J lost 1, with 11 bases in between.

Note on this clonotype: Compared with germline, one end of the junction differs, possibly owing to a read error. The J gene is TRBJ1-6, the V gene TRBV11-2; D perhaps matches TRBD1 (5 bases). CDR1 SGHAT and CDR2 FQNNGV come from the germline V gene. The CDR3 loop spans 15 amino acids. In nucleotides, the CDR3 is TGTGCCGGCAGTTTAGACCCTGGGGCCAATTCACCCCTCCATTTT. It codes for CAGSLDPGANSPLHF.

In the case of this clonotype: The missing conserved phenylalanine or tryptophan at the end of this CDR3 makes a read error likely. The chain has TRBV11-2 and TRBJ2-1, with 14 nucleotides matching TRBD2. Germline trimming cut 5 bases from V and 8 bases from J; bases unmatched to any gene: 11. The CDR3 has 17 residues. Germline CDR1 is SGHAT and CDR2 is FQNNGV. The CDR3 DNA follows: TGTGCCAGCAGCAGGAGACTAGCGGGAGGGCCGGAGGATGAGCAGTTCAAC. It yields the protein CASSRRLAGGPEDEQFN.